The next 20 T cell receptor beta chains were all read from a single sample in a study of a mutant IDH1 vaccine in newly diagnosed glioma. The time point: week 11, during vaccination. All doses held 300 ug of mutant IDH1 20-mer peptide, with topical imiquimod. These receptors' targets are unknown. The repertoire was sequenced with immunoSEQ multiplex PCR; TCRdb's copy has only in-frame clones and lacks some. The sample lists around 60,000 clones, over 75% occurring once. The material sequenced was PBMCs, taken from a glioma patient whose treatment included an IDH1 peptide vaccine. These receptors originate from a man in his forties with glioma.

DNA for the CDR3: TGTGCCAGCAGCCATCACCAAGGAGGGGTCCTTCAGCCCCAGCATTTT. As protein: CASSHHQGGVLQPQHF. The V gene is TRBV4-2, the J gene TRBJ1-5; D possibly corresponds to TRBD1 (5 bases). Germline CDR1 LGHNA, CDR2 YNFKEQ. Trimming removed 3 bases at V and 6 bases at J, with 18 bases between. The CDR3 consists of 16 residues.

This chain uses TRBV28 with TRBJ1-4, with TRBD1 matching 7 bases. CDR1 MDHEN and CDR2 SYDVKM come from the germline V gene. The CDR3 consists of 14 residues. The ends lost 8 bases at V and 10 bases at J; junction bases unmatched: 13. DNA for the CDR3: TGTGCCAGCCTCCAGACAGGGCTTGGGAGAAAACTGTTTTTT. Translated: CASLQTGLGRKLFF.

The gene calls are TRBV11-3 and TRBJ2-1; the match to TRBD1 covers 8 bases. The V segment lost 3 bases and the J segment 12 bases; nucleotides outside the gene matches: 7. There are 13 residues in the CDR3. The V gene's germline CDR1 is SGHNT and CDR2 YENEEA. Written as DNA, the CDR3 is TGTGCCAGCAGCTTGACAACAGGGGGTTGGCAGTTCTTC. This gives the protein CASSLTTGGWQFF.

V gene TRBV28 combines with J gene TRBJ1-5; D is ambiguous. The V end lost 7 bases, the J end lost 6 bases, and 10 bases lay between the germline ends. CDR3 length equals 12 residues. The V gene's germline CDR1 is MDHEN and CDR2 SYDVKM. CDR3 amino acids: CASTDHAQPQHF. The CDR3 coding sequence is TGTGCCAGCACTGACCACGCTCAGCCCCAGCATTTT.

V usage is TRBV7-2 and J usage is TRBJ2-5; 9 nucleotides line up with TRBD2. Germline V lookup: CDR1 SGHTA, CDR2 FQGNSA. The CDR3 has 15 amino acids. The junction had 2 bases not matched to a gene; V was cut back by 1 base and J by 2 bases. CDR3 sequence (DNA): TGTGCCAGCAGCTTAGGACTAGCGGTTCAAGAGACCCAGTACTTC. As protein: CASSLGLAVQETQYF. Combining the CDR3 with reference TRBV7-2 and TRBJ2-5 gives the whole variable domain GAGVSQSPSNKVTEKGKDVELRCDPISGHTALYWYRQSLGQGLEFLIYFQGNSAPDKSGLPSDRFSAERTGGSVSTLTIQRTQQEDSAVYLCASSLGLAVQETQYFGPGTRLLVL.

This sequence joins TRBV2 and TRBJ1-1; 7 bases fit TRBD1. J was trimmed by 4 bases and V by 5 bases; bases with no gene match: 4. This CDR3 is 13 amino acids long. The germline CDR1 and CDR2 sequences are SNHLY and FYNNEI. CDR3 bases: TGTGCCAGCAGTCGACAGGGACGCACTGAAGCTTTCTTT. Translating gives CASSRQGRTEAFF.

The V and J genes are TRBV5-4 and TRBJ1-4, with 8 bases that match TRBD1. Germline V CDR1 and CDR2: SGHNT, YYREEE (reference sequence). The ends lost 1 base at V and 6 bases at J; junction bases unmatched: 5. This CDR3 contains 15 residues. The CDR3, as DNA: TGTGCCAGCAGCTTGAGACAGGGGAGTTATGAAAAACTGTTTTTT. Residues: CASSLRQGSYEKLFF.

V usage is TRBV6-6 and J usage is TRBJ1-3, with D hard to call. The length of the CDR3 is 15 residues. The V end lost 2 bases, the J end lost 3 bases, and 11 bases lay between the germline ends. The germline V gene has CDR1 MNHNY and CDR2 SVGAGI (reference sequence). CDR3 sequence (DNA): TGTGCCAGCAGTTACGCCCCCCGAGGTGGAAACACCATATATTTT. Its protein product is CASSYAPRGGNTIYF.

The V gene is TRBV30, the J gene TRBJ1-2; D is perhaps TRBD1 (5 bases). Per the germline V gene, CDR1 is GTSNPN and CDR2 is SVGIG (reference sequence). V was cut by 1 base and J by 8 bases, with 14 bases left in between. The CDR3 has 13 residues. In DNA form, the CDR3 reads TGTGCCTGGAGTGGAATGGTAGGGGAGGGCTACACCTTC. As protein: CAWSGMVGEGYTF. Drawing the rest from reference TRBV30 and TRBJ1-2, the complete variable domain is SQTIHQWPATLVQPVGSPLSLECTVEGTSNPNLYWYRQAAGRGLQLLFYSVGIGQISSEVPQNLSASRPQDRQFILSSKKLLLSDSGFYLCAWSGMVGEGYTFGSGTRLTVV.

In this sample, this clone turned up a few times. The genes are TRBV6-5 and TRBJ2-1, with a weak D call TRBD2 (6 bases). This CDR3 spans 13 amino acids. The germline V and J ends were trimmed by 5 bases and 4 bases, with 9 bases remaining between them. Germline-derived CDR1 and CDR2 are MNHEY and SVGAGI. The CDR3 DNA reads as TGTGCCAGCAGTGGGACTGGTTACAATGAGCAGTTCTTC. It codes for CASSGTGYNEQFF.

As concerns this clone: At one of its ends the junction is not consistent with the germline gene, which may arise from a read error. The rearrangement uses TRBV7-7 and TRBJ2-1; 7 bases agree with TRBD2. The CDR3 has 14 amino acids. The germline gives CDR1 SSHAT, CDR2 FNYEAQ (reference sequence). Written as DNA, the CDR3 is TGTGCTAGCAGCTTAGCGGGCCTCCCCAATGAGCAGTTCTTC. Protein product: CASSLAGLPNEQFF.

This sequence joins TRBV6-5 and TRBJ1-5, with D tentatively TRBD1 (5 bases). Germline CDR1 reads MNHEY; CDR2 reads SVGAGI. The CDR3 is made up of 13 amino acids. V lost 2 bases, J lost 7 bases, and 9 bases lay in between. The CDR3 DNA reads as TGTGCCAGCAGTTACGGCGGGGGGCAGCCCCAGCATTTT. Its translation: CASSYGGGQPQHF.

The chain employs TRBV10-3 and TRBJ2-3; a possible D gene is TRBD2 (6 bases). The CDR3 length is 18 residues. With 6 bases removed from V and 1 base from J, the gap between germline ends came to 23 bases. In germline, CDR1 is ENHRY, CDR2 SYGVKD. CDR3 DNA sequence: TGTGCCATCAGCGAGACTAGTGCTCCCACCTGGGGCACAGATACGCAGTATTTT. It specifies CAISETSAPTWGTDTQYF.

The CDR3 bases are TGTGCCAGCAGCGATAGCGGGAGTAGCGAGCAGTACTTC. Translation gives CASSDSGSSEQYF. The rearrangement joins TRBV9 to TRBJ2-5; 9 nucleotides line up with TRBD2. The J call is doubtful: the DNA matches TRBJ2-7 better. Per germline, CDR1 SGDLS and CDR2 YYNGEE. The CDR3 runs to 13 residues.

Written as DNA, the CDR3 is TGTGCCAGCAGCTTACAGGGTGCATATCAGCCCCAGCATTTT. Translated, it gives CASSLQGAYQPQHF. This sequence joins TRBV5-8 and TRBJ1-5, with a weak D call TRBD1 (6 bases). The germline V and J ends were trimmed by 2 bases and 5 bases, with 11 bases remaining between them. The germline V gene has CDR1 SGHTS and CDR2 YDEGEE. The CDR3 covers 14 residues.

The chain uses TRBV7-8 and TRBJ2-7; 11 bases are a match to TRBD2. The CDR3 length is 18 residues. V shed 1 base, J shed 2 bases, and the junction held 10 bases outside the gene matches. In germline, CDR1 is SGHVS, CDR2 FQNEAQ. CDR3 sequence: CASSLVGTSGPIPYEQYF. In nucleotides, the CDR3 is TGTGCCAGCAGCTTAGTGGGGACTAGCGGACCTATTCCCTACGAGCAGTACTTC.

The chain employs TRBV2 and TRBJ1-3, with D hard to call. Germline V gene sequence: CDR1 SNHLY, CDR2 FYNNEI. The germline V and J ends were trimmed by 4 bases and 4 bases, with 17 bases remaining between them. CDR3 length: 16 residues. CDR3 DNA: TGTGCCAGCAGTGTCGATCGGGGAGGTCTCGGAAACACCATATATTTT. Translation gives CASSVDRGGLGNTIYF.

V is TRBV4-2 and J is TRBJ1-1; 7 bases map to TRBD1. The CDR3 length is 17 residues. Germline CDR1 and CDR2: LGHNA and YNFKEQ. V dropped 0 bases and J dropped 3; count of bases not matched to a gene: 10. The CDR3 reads CASSQDLRDSKYTEAFF. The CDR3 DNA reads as TGTGCCAGCAGCCAAGATCTAAGGGACAGTAAATACACTGAAGCTTTCTTT.

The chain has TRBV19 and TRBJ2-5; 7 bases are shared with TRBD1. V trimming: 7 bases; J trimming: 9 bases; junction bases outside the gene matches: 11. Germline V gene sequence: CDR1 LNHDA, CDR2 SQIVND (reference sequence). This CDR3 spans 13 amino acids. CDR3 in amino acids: CASNSRGTGAQYF. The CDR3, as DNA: TGTGCCAGTAATTCTAGGGGAACAGGGGCCCAGTACTTC.

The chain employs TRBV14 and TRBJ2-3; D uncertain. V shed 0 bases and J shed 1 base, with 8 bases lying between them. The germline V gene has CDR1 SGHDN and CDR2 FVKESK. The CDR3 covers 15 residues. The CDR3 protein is CASSQDVGGTDTQYF. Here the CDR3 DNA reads TGTGCCAGCAGCCAAGATGTAGGCGGCACAGATACGCAGTATTTT.